The 15 T cell receptor beta chains reported below all come from one sample, sequenced in a study of identical twins. Via MiXCR, TCRdb re-called the 5' RACE reads, giving one row per CDR3 protein. The table has around 340,000 distinct CDR3 sequences, more than 9% seen once. This sample was also put to use in a study of yellow fever vaccine responses in identical twins.

What was sequenced was CD8+ T cells sorted from blood. All receptors derive from a woman between 18 and 29 years old in good health.

The table lists this clonotype with a few counts. The chain carries TRBV3-1 and TRBJ2-7; D is uncertain. This CDR3 comprises 14 residues. Germline V gene sequence: CDR1 LGHDT, CDR2 YNNKEL (reference sequence). V lost 0 bases and J lost 3, with 9 bases in between. The CDR3 loop is CASSQEVRGYEQYF. CDR3 bases: TGTGCCAGCAGCCAAGAGGTTCGCGGCTACGAGCAGTACTTC.

The DNA of the CDR3 is TGTGCCAGCGGCCCCACCGAAGAGACCCAGTACTTC. Its translation: CASGPTEETQYF. The chain recombines TRBV12-3 or TRBV12-4 with TRBJ2-5; D ambiguous. This CDR3 spans 12 amino acids. V lost 8 bases, J lost 3 bases, and 10 bases lay in between.

V gene TRBV6-5 combines with J gene TRBJ2-7; 8 bases are a match to TRBD2. Trimming at V came to 4 bases and at J to 1 base, leaving 6 bases not matched to a gene. Germline V gene sequence: CDR1 MNHEY, CDR2 SVGAGI. The CDR3 loop spans 15 amino acids. CDR3 DNA: TGTGCCAGCAGTTGGGGAGCGGGAGATTCCTACGAGCAGTACTTC. Its protein is CASSWGAGDSYEQYF.

The chain employs TRBV3-1 and TRBJ2-2, with 8 bases that match TRBD2. The J segment lost 5 bases and the V segment lost 4 bases, leaving 9 bases of the junction unmatched. The germline V gene has CDR1 LGHDT and CDR2 YNNKEL (reference sequence). CDR3 length equals 16 residues. In nucleotides, the CDR3 is TGTGCCAGCAGCCCTCTGCCAGCGGGAGTGACCGGGGAGCTGTTTTTT. Protein product: CASSPLPAGVTGELFF.

There are many counts of this clonotype. The chain carries TRBV6-5 and TRBJ2-3, with 8 nucleotides matching TRBD2. V lost 5 bases and J lost 0; bases outside the gene matches: 10. The length of the CDR3 is 17 residues. The V gene's germline CDR1 is MNHEY and CDR2 SVGAGI. Here the CDR3 DNA reads TGTGCCAGCAGTACTACTAGCGGAAGTTCTAGCACAGATACGCAGTATTTT. Protein product: CASSTTSGSSSTDTQYF.

This clonotype was picked up a small number of times. V gene TRBV6-5 combines with J gene TRBJ2-5; D is perhaps TRBD1 (6 bases). The V gene lost 1 base and the J gene lost 7 bases, with 19 bases spanning the gap. The germline V gene encodes CDR1 MNHEY and CDR2 SVGAGI. The CDR3 sequence is 16 residues long. The CDR3 nucleotides are TGTGCCAGCAGTTACTACGACAAACAGGGTGGGGTGACCCAGTACTTC. Translation gives CASSYYDKQGGVTQYF.

The chain has TRBV29-1 and TRBJ2-3, with D hard to call. The CDR3 consists of 15 residues. CDR1 and CDR2 from the germline V gene are SQVTM and ANQGSEA. Deletions cut 0 bases from V and 0 bases from J, with 10 bases between. The CDR3 DNA follows: TGCAGCGTTGAAGATTTTACAGCTAGCACAGATACGCAGTATTTT. Its translation: CSVEDFTASTDTQYF.

The table lists this clonotype with a few counts. The chain employs TRBV5-1 and TRBJ1-1; D perhaps matches TRBD1 (5 bases). Germline loops: CDR1 SGHRS, CDR2 YFSETQ. This CDR3 has 12 amino acids. V lost 4 bases and J 8 bases, leaving 12 bases between the germline ends. The CDR3 loop is CASSGDVPEAFF. The CDR3 nucleotides are TGCGCCAGCAGCGGGGACGTGCCCGAAGCTTTCTTT.

Concerning this clonotype itself: Germline is not matched at one junction end, which may reflect a read error. J is TRBJ2-2 and V is TRBV12-3 or TRBV12-4, with D possibly matching TRBD1 (5 bases). The CDR3 loop spans 18 amino acids. Here the CDR3 reads CAISLSRWSGPNTGELFF. The CDR3 nucleotides are TGTGCCATCAGTTTAAGTCGGTGGTCAGGGCCTAACACCGGGGAGCTGTTTTTT.

This clonotype was picked up a small number of times. The CDR3 DNA reads TGTGCCAGCATCCCAGCGGGAGCGGGCCAAGAGACCCAGTACTTC. Encoded protein: CASIPAGAGQETQYF. The chain has TRBV6-1 and TRBJ2-5, with 8 positions matching TRBD2. Trimming took 7 bases from V and 1 from J; bases not matched to a gene: 8. The CDR3 is made up of 15 amino acids. From germline, CDR1 is MNHNS and CDR2 SASEGT.

The chain carries TRBV20-1 and TRBJ2-3, with a weak D call TRBD2 (5 bases). Between the trimmed V and J ends, which lost 6 bases and 7 bases, there was a span of 23 bases. CDR1 is DFQATT, CDR2 SNEGSKA, per germline (reference sequence). The CDR3 runs to 15 residues. The CDR3: CSAQGDPWEPYTQYF. The CDR3, as DNA: TGCAGTGCCCAAGGCGATCCTTGGGAGCCCTATACGCAGTATTTT.

A few counts support this clonotype. The rearrangement links TRBV5-1 to TRBJ2-7; TRBD1 is a possible D gene (6 bases). The CDR3 contains 13 residues. V was cut by 4 bases and J by 6 bases, with 14 bases left in between. Germline V lookup: CDR1 SGHRS, CDR2 YFSETQ. The chain's CDR3 is CASSRDRGGEQYF. CDR3 DNA sequence: TGCGCCAGCAGCCGCGACAGAGGGGGCGAGCAGTACTTC.

The chain carries TRBV7-8 and TRBJ2-1, with 8 bases that match TRBD2. The CDR3 extends over 18 amino acids. Germline V gene data show CDR1 as SGHVS and CDR2 as FQNEAQ. V shed 2 bases and J 10 bases; nucleotides not matched to a gene: 19. The CDR3 here is CASSLRLAGTFDGYEQFF. The DNA of the CDR3 is TGTGCCAGCAGCTTAAGGCTAGCGGGTACCTTTGATGGGTACGAGCAGTTCTTC.

This clonotype was counted ten times or more. The J gene is TRBJ2-7, the V gene TRBV4-1; perhaps TRBD2 as D (5 bases). The V end was cut by 1 base, the J end by 2 bases, with 12 bases between. Looked up from germline, CDR1 is MGHRA and CDR2 is YSYEKL. The CDR3 runs to 15 residues. CDR3 nucleotide sequence: TGCGCCAGCAGCCAAGGGAACCTCGGGACCTACGAGCAGTACTTC. Translated: CASSQGNLGTYEQYF.

This clonotype was picked up one time. The chain links TRBV27 to TRBJ1-1; weak D call: TRBD1 (5 bases). Per germline, CDR1 MNHEY and CDR2 SMNVEV (reference sequence). This CDR3 has 14 residues. Trimming removed 6 bases at V and 8 bases at J, with 19 bases between. CDR3 bases: TGTGCCAGCAGGATCGACGGGGCTTACCCCGAAGCTTTCTTT. This translates into CASRIDGAYPEAFF.